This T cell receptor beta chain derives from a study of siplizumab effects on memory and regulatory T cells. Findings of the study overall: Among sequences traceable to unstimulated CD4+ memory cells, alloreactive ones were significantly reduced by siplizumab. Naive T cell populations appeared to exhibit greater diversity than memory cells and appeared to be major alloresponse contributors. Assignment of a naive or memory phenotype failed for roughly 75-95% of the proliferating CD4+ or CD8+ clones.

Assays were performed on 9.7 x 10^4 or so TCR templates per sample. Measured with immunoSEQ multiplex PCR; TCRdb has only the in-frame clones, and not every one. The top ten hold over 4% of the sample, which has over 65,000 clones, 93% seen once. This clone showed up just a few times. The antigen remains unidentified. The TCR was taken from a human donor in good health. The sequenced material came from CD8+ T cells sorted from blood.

CDR3 amino acids: CASSLVGEGNYGYTF. The DNA of the CDR3 is TGTGCCAGCAGCTTAGTAGGAGAGGGGAACTATGGCTACACCTTC. This chain uses TRBV13 with TRBJ1-2; tentative D call: TRBD1 (5 bases). CDR3 length: 15 residues. Trimming cost V 1 base and J 2 bases, with 11 bases left between them. The germline gives CDR1 PRHDT, CDR2 FYEKMQ (reference sequence).